These T cell receptor beta chains were read from a single sample in a study of blood T cell repertoires in COVID-19. Profiling relied on immunoSEQ multiplex PCR, and the TCRdb table lists in-frame clones only, not all of them. The profile shows under 150,000 clones, approximately 88% of them singletons. Input material: PBMCs or T cells enriched from blood (not recorded which). The receptors were gathered from a man between 40 and 49 years old with acute COVID-19. CDR3s include the opening cysteine and the closing phenylalanine or tryptophan. Each record gives: V gene, clone size, J gene, D gene, CDR3 protein, CDR3 DNA. A D gene is named only where the DNA matches it firmly. Clone size is stated in some rows and not others, as once, few, many or a class when expanded.

V gene: TRBV28
clone size: once
J gene: TRBJ2-5
D gene: -
CDR3 protein: CASSLSDSQETQYF
CDR3 DNA: TGTGCCAGCAGTTTATCGGACAGCCAAGAGACCCAGTACTTC

V gene: TRBV10-3
clone size: -
J gene: TRBJ2-1
D gene: TRBD1
CDR3 protein: CAISDLTGAIEQFF
CDR3 DNA: TGTGCCATCAGTGACTTGACAGGGGCGATTGAGCAGTTCTTC

V gene: TRBV30
clone size: -
J gene: TRBJ2-1
D gene: -
CDR3 protein: CAWSRSDLGEQFF
CDR3 DNA: TGTGCCTGGAGTAGGAGCGATTTGGGTGAGCAGTTCTTC

V gene: TRBV11-2
clone size: -
J gene: TRBJ2-1
D gene: TRBD2
CDR3 protein: CASSLGLAGNNEQFF
CDR3 DNA: TGTGCCAGCAGCTTAGGACTAGCGGGTAACAATGAGCAGTTCTTC

V gene: TRBV24-1
clone size: -
J gene: TRBJ2-1
D gene: -
CDR3 protein: CATSDFGPTRDEQFF
CDR3 DNA: TGTGCCACCAGTGATTTCGGTCCAACTAGGGATGAGCAGTTCTTC

V gene: TRBV10-2
clone size: -
J gene: TRBJ2-2
D gene: TRBD2
CDR3 protein: CASSPSGGLEDTGELFF
CDR3 DNA: TGCGCCAGCAGTCCGAGTGGGGGACTAGAGGACACCGGGGAGCTGTTTTTT

V gene: TRBV11-2
clone size: -
J gene: TRBJ1-3
D gene: TRBD1
CDR3 protein: CASSLTGTGGLVAGNTIYF
CDR3 DNA: TGTGCCAGCAGCCTTACCGGGACAGGGGGACTGGTTGCTGGAAACACCATATATTTT

V gene: TRBV18
clone size: -
J gene: TRBJ2-1
D gene: -
CDR3 protein: CASSLMNREGYNEQFF
CDR3 DNA: TGTGCCAGCTCACTAATGAACAGGGAAGGCTACAATGAGCAGTTCTTC

V gene: TRBV10-3
clone size: -
J gene: TRBJ2-7
D gene: TRBD2
CDR3 protein: CAISETREGGEQYF
CDR3 DNA: TGTGCCATCAGTGAAACCCGGGAGGGAGGCGAGCAGTACTTC

V gene: TRBV11-2
clone size: once
J gene: TRBJ2-7
D gene: TRBD2
CDR3 protein: CASSYSAGAGEQYF
CDR3 DNA: TGTGCCAGCAGCTACTCAGCGGGAGCAGGCGAGCAGTACTTC

V gene: TRBV5-4
clone size: -
J gene: TRBJ2-1
D gene: TRBD2
CDR3 protein: CASSLELTSEGGGGDEQFF
CDR3 DNA: TGTGCCAGCAGCTTGGAATTGACTAGCGAGGGGGGTGGAGGGGATGAGCAGTTCTTC

V gene: TRBV10-3
clone size: few
J gene: TRBJ1-1
D gene: -
CDR3 protein: CAISLRVNTEAFF
CDR3 DNA: TGTGCCATCAGCCTAAGAGTGAACACTGAAGCTTTCTTT

V gene: TRBV29-1
clone size: -
J gene: TRBJ1-4
D gene: TRBD1
CDR3 protein: CSVQGTNEKLFF
CDR3 DNA: TGCAGCGTACAGGGGACTAATGAAAAACTGTTTTTT

V gene: TRBV7-2
clone size: -
J gene: TRBJ1-3
D gene: -
CDR3 protein: CASSTSRGSGNTIYF
CDR3 DNA: TGTGCCAGCAGCACCTCGAGAGGGTCTGGAAACACCATATATTTT

V gene: TRBV28
clone size: -
J gene: TRBJ1-5
D gene: TRBD1
CDR3 protein: CASERTGHQPQHF
CDR3 DNA: TGTGCCAGCGAAAGGACAGGGCATCAGCCCCAGCATTTT

V gene: TRBV9
clone size: -
J gene: TRBJ2-2
D gene: -
CDR3 protein: CASSVATGELFF
CDR3 DNA: TGTGCCAGCAGCGTAGCTACCGGGGAGCTGTTTTTT

V gene: TRBV11-3
clone size: -
J gene: TRBJ2-7
D gene: -
CDR3 protein: CASSSRPGEQYF
CDR3 DNA: TGTGCCAGCAGCTCCCGTCCAGGCGAGCAGTACTTC

V gene: TRBV29-1
clone size: -
J gene: TRBJ2-3
D gene: TRBD1
CDR3 protein: CSVRGTDTISQYF
CDR3 DNA: TGCAGCGTAAGGGGGACAGACACGATTTCGCAGTATTTT

V gene: TRBV10-2
clone size: few
J gene: TRBJ1-5
D gene: TRBD1
CDR3 protein: CASRISGGPQPQHF
CDR3 DNA: TGCGCCAGCAGAATTTCAGGGGGCCCCCAGCCCCAGCATTTT

V gene: TRBV2
clone size: -
J gene: TRBJ2-7
D gene: -
CDR3 protein: CASRGEQGELYEQYF
CDR3 DNA: TGTGCCAGCAGGGGGGAACAGGGAGAGCTCTACGAGCAGTACTTC

V gene: TRBV6-2/TRBV6-3
clone size: -
J gene: TRBJ2-1
D gene: TRBD1
CDR3 protein: CASSLETGGYNEQFF
CDR3 DNA: TGTGCCAGCAGTTTAGAGACAGGGGGGTACAATGAGCAGTTCTTC

V gene: TRBV14
clone size: -
J gene: TRBJ2-1
D gene: TRBD2
CDR3 protein: CASRQAGGPNNEQFF
CDR3 DNA: TGTGCCAGCAGACAAGCGGGAGGGCCGAACAATGAGCAGTTCTTC

V gene: TRBV2
clone size: -
J gene: TRBJ2-4
D gene: TRBD2
CDR3 protein: CASSEPLGGGVKNIQYF
CDR3 DNA: TGTGCCAGCAGTGAACCCTTGGGGGGGGGAGTCAAAAACATTCAGTACTTC

V gene: TRBV18
clone size: -
J gene: TRBJ2-1
D gene: -
CDR3 protein: CASSRQGVPGDEQFF
CDR3 DNA: TGTGCCAGCTCACGTCAGGGAGTACCGGGGGATGAGCAGTTCTTC

V gene: TRBV27
clone size: -
J gene: TRBJ2-2
D gene: -
CDR3 protein: CASSLSLGLRNTGELFF
CDR3 DNA: TGTGCCAGCAGTTTATCGTTGGGGCTAAGAAACACCGGGGAGCTGTTTTTT

V gene: TRBV5-1
clone size: -
J gene: TRBJ2-3
D gene: TRBD2
CDR3 protein: CASSPTGTSGGTDTQYF
CDR3 DNA: TGCGCCAGCAGCCCCACCGGGACTAGCGGGGGCACAGATACGCAGTATTTT

V gene: TRBV12-5
clone size: -
J gene: TRBJ2-1
D gene: TRBD2
CDR3 protein: CASGPNSDMGAGGSSYNEQFF
CDR3 DNA: TGTGCTAGTGGTCCTAATTCGGACATGGGTGCGGGAGGGAGCTCCTACAATGAGCAGTTCTTC

V gene: TRBV3-1/TRBV3-2
clone size: -
J gene: TRBJ2-7
D gene: TRBD1
CDR3 protein: CASSQGGTGIYHEQYF
CDR3 DNA: TGTGCCAGCAGCCAAGGGGGGACAGGGATCTACCACGAGCAGTACTTC

V gene: TRBV19
clone size: -
J gene: TRBJ1-5
D gene: TRBD1
CDR3 protein: CASSIRDRGYQPQHF
CDR3 DNA: TGTGCCAGTAGTATCAGGGACAGGGGGTATCAGCCCCAGCATTTT

V gene: TRBV9
clone size: few
J gene: TRBJ2-1
D gene: -
CDR3 protein: CASSVDLSGGSNYNEQFF
CDR3 DNA: TGTGCCAGCAGCGTAGATCTTTCGGGGGGCTCAAACTACAATGAGCAGTTCTTC

V gene: TRBV5-1
clone size: -
J gene: TRBJ2-7
D gene: -
CDR3 protein: CASRGWGDDEQYF
CDR3 DNA: TGCGCCAGCAGGGGATGGGGGGACGACGAGCAGTACTTC

V gene: TRBV29-1
clone size: -
J gene: TRBJ2-1
D gene: -
CDR3 protein: CSVELYNEQFF
CDR3 DNA: TGCAGCGTTGAACTGTACAATGAGCAGTTCTTC

V gene: TRBV7-6
clone size: -
J gene: TRBJ1-2
D gene: TRBD1
CDR3 protein: CASSPQTGGYGYTF
CDR3 DNA: TGTGCCAGCAGCCCTCAAACAGGGGGCTATGGCTACACCTTC

V gene: TRBV3-1/TRBV3-2
clone size: -
J gene: TRBJ2-5
D gene: TRBD2
CDR3 protein: CASSHRRGGRETQYF
CDR3 DNA: TGTGCCAGCAGCCACCGGCGGGGGGGCCGTGAGACCCAGTACTTC

V gene: TRBV5-4
clone size: -
J gene: TRBJ2-7
D gene: -
CDR3 protein: CASSLDELGPSTSYEQYF
CDR3 DNA: TGTGCCAGCAGCTTGGATGAACTCGGTCCCTCAACTTCCTACGAGCAGTACTTC

V gene: TRBV14
clone size: -
J gene: TRBJ2-7
D gene: -
CDR3 protein: CASSQDLYEQYF
CDR3 DNA: TGTGCCAGCAGCCAAGACTTATACGAGCAGTACTTC

V gene: TRBV5-1
clone size: few
J gene: TRBJ1-4
D gene: -
CDR3 protein: CASKRGSPGPNAAQIEKLFF
CDR3 DNA: TGCGCCAGCAAGAGGGGGAGCCCAGGACCAAATGCTGCCCAAATTGAAAAACTGTTTTTT

V gene: TRBV7-2
clone size: -
J gene: TRBJ2-1
D gene: TRBD2
CDR3 protein: CASSSLADNEQFF
CDR3 DNA: TGTGCCAGCAGCTCACTAGCGGACAATGAGCAGTTCTTC

V gene: TRBV3-1/TRBV3-2
clone size: -
J gene: TRBJ1-2
D gene: TRBD1
CDR3 protein: CASSPISRDSLGYTF
CDR3 DNA: TGTGCCAGCAGCCCAATTTCCCGGGACAGCCTTGGCTACACCTTC

V gene: TRBV19
clone size: -
J gene: TRBJ2-1
D gene: -
CDR3 protein: CASSIDRGPTRFF
CDR3 DNA: TGTGCCAGTAGTATAGACCGGGGACCGACTAGGTTCTTC

V gene: TRBV20-1
clone size: -
J gene: TRBJ2-1
D gene: TRBD2
CDR3 protein: CSASPSLQWTSGGSYNEQFF
CDR3 DNA: TGCAGTGCTAGTCCTTCCCTCCAATGGACTAGCGGAGGCTCCTACAATGAGCAGTTCTTC

V gene: TRBV10-3
clone size: -
J gene: TRBJ2-1
D gene: TRBD2
CDR3 protein: CATTSGTSDNEQFF
CDR3 DNA: TGTGCCACCACGTCCGGGACTAGCGACAATGAGCAGTTCTTC

V gene: TRBV24-1
clone size: -
J gene: TRBJ1-2
D gene: -
CDR3 protein: CATSDPGFSYYTF
CDR3 DNA: TGTGCCACCAGTGACCCAGGGTTTTCGTATTACACCTTC

V gene: TRBV6-5
clone size: -
J gene: TRBJ1-1
D gene: -
CDR3 protein: CASSLGSNTEAFF
CDR3 DNA: TGTGCCAGCAGCCTAGGCTCGAACACTGAAGCTTTCTTT

V gene: TRBV7-6
clone size: -
J gene: TRBJ2-1
D gene: TRBD1
CDR3 protein: CASSTRTGSYNEQFF
CDR3 DNA: TGTGCCAGCAGCACACGGACAGGGAGCTACAATGAGCAGTTCTTC

V gene: TRBV18
clone size: -
J gene: TRBJ1-3
D gene: -
CDR3 protein: CASSPLWHRSGNTIYF
CDR3 DNA: TGTGCCAGCTCACCGCTTTGGCATCGCTCTGGAAACACCATATATTTT

V gene: TRBV7-8
clone size: -
J gene: TRBJ1-6
D gene: -
CDR3 protein: CASSLDGGNSPLHF
CDR3 DNA: TGTGCCAGCAGCTTAGACGGGGGGAATTCACCCCTCCACTTT

V gene: TRBV5-4
clone size: -
J gene: TRBJ1-1
D gene: -
CDR3 protein: CASSRGGAFTEAFF
CDR3 DNA: TGTGCCAGCAGCCGGGGGGGAGCTTTCACTGAAGCTTTCTTT

V gene: TRBV2
clone size: -
J gene: TRBJ1-2
D gene: -
CDR3 protein: CARDKPYGYTF
CDR3 DNA: TGTGCCAGAGACAAGCCCTATGGCTACACCTTC

V gene: TRBV15
clone size: -
J gene: TRBJ1-6
D gene: -
CDR3 protein: CATSRDPGSPLHF
CDR3 DNA: TGTGCCACCAGCAGAGATCCGGGTTCACCCCTCCACTTT

V gene: TRBV28
clone size: -
J gene: TRBJ2-6
D gene: TRBD2
CDR3 protein: CASSSWTSGDRRANVLTF
CDR3 DNA: TGTGCCAGCAGTTCGTGGACTAGCGGGGACCGGAGGGCCAACGTCCTGACTTTC

V gene: TRBV10-3
clone size: once
J gene: TRBJ2-5
D gene: -
CDR3 protein: CAISYNRAQETQYF
CDR3 DNA: TGTGCCATCAGTTACAACAGGGCCCAAGAGACCCAGTACTTC

V gene: TRBV15
clone size: -
J gene: TRBJ2-1
D gene: -
CDR3 protein: CATSRGHHTYNEQFF
CDR3 DNA: TGTGCCACCAGCAGAGGCCATCATACATACAATGAGCAGTTCTTC